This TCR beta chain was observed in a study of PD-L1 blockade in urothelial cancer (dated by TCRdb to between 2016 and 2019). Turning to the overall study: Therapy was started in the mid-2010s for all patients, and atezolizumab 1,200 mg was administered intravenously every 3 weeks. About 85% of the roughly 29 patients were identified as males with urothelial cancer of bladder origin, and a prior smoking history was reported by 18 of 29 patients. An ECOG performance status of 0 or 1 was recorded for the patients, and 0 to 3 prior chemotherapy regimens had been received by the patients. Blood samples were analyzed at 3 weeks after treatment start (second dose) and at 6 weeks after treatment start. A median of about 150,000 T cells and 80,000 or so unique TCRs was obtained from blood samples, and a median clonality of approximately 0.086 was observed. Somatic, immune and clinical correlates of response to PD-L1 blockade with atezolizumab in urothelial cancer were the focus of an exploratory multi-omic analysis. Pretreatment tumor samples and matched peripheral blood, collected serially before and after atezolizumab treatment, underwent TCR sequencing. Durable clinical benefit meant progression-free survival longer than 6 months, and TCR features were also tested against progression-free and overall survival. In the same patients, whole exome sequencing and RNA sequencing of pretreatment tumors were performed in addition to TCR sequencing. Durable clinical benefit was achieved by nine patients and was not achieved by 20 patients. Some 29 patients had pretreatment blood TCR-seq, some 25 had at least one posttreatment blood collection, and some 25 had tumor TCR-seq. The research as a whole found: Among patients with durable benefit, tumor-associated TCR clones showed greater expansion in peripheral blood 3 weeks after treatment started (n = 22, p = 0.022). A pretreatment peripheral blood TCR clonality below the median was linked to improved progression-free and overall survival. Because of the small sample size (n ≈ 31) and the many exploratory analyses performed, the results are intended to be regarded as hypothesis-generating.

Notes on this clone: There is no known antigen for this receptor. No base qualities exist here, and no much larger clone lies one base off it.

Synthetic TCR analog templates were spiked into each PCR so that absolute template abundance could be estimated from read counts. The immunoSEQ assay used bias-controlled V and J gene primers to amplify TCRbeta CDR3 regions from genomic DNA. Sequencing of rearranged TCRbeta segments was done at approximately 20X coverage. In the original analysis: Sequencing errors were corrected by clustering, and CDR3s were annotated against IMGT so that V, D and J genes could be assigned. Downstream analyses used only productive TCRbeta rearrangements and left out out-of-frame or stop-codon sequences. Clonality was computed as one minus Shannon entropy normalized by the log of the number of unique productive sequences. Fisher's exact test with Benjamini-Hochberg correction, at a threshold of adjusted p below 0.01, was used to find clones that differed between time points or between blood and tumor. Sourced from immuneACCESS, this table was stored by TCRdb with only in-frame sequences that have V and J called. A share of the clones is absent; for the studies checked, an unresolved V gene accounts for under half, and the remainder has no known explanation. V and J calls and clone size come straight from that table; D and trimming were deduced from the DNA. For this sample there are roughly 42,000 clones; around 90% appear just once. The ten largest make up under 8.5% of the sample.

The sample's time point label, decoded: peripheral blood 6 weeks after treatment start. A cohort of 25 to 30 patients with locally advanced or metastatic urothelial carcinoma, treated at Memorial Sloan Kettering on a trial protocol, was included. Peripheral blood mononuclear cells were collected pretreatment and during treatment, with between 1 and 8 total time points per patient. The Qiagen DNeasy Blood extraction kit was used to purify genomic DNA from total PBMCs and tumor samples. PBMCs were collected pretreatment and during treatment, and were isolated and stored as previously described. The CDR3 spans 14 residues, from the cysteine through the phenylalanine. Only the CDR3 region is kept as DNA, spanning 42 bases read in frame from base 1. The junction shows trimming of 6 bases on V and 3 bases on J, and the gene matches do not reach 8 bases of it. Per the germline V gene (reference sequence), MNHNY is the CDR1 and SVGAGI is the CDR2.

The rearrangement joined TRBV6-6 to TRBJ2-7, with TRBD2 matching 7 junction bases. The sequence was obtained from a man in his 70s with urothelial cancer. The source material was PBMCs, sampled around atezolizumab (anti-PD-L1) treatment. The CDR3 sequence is CASSPPGGVYEQYF. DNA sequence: TGTGCCAGCAGCCCCCCGGGGGGAGTCTACGAGCAGTACTTC.